This T cell receptor (beta chain) stems from a study of regulatory T cells in long-lasting Graves disease. Time point defined: newly diagnosed GD, antithyroid drugs for less than 3 months. Construction of the TCR library relied on RNA isolated from PBMCs. iRepertoire HTBI primers and Arm-PCR of CDR3 regions built TCR beta libraries. TCRdb passed the multiplex PCR reads through MiXCR, listing each CDR3 protein once. This sample has 540,000 or so distinct CDR3 sequences; about 13% occur once, and the top ten carry 8.5% to 10%. These data are also associated with another study on T cells in Graves' hyperthyroidism and ophthalmopathy. From that study: When ophthalmopathy did not progress within 18 months, Graves' hyperthyroidism was considered stable. Researchers ran a first-round RT-PCR on the TCR CDR3 using the HTBI primer set.

The source is a man aged 30-40 years with Graves disease. Sequences were derived from peripheral blood mononuclear cells (PBMCs), sampled at new diagnosis, from a patient treated with antithyroid drugs.

DNA for the CDR3: TGTGCTAGTGGTGGAGGCTTTTTCAACACTGAAGCTTTCTTT. Its translation: CASGGGFFNTEAFF. This chain connects TRBV12-5 to TRBJ1-1, with D unresolved. Germline V gene sequence: CDR1 LGHNT, CDR2 FRNRAP. The CDR3 sequence is 14 residues long. V lost 5 bases, J lost 2 bases, and 12 bases lay in between.